This TCR beta chain appears in the sequencing data of a study of T cells in Graves' hyperthyroidism and ophthalmopathy. TCR beta CDR3 region amplification was performed from RNA transcripts. With the HTBI primer set, the TCR CDR3 went through a first round of RT-PCR. TCRdb fed the multiplex PCR reads into MiXCR, producing one record per CDR3 protein. Altogether approximately 400,000 distinct CDR3 sequences are present, about a fifth being singletons, with the ten largest covering 3% to 4%. Sequenced sample: blood. The TCR originated in a woman between 18 and 30 years old with Graves' hyperthyroidism.

The CDR3 here is CASSYTKRLGNQPQHF. DNA for the CDR3: TGTGCCAGCAGTTACACAAAACGATTGGGCAATCAGCCCCAGCATTTT. V and J are TRBV6-5 and TRBJ1-5; D uncertain. Trimming cost V 2 bases and J 2 bases, with 13 bases left between them. Germline V CDR1 and CDR2: MNHEY, SVGAGI. The length of the CDR3 is 16 residues.